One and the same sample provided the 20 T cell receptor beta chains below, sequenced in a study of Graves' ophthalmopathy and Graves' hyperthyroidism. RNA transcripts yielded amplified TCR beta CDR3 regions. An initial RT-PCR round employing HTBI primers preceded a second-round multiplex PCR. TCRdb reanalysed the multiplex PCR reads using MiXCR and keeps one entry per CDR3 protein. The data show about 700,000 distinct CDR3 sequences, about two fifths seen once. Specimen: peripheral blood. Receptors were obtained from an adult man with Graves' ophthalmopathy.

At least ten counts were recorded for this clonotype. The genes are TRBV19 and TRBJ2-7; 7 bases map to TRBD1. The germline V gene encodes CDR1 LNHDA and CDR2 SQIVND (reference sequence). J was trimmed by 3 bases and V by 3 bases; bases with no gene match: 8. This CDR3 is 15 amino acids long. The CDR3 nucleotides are TGTGCCAGTAGTATCGGCGCAGGGGGAAGCTACGAGCAGTACTTC. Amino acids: CASSIGAGGSYEQYF.

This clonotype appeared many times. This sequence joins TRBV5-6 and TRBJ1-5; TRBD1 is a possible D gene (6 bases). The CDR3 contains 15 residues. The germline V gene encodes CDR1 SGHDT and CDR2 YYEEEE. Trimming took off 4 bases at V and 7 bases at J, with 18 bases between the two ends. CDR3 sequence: CASSVQGRMEQPQHF. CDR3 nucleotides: TGTGCCAGCAGCGTACAGGGCAGGATGGAACAGCCCCAGCATTTT.

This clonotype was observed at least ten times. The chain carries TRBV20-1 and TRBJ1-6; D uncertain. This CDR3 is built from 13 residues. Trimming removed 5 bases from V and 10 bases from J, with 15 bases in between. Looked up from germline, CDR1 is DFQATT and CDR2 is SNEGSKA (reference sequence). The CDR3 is CSAPSGEGSPLHF. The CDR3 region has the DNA TGCAGTGCTCCGAGCGGGGAAGGATCACCCCTCCACTTT.

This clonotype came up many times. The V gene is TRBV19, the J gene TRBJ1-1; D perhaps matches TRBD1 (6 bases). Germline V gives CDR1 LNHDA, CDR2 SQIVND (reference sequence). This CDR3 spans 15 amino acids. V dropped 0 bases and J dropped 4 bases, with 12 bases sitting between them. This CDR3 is CASSIDHRVGTEAFF. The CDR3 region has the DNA TGTGCCAGTAGTATAGATCACAGGGTGGGCACTGAAGCTTTCTTT.

CDR3 amino acids: CASSSNRRQETQYF. As DNA, the CDR3 is TGTGCCAGCAGCTCAAACAGGAGACAAGAGACCCAGTACTTC. The V call is TRBV7-2, the J call TRBJ2-5; possibly TRBD1 for D (5 bases). Germline V gene data show CDR1 as SGHTA and CDR2 as FQGNSA. V lost 4 bases to trimming and J lost 2 bases, with 11 bases between them. The CDR3 spans 14 residues. The full variable domain, with the rest looked up from reference TRBV7-2 and TRBJ2-5, is GAGVSQSPSNKVTEKGKDVELRCDPISGHTALYWYRQSLGQGLEFLIYFQGNSAPDKSGLPSDRFSAERTGGSVSTLTIQRTQQEDSAVYLCASSSNRRQETQYFGPGTRLLVL.

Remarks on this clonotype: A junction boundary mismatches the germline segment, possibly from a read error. The CDR3 loop reads CASSVVWGF. The DNA of the CDR3 is TGTGCCAGCAGCGTAGTATGGGGCTTC. The rearrangement links TRBV9 to TRBJ2-7; D not certain. Germline lookup yields CDR1 SGDLS and CDR2 YYNGEE. This CDR3 has 9 residues.

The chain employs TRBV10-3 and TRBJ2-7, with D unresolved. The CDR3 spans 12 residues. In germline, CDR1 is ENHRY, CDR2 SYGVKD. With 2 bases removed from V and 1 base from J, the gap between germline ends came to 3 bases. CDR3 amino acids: CAISENSYEQYF. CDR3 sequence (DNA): TGTGCCATCAGTGAGAATTCCTACGAGCAGTACTTC.

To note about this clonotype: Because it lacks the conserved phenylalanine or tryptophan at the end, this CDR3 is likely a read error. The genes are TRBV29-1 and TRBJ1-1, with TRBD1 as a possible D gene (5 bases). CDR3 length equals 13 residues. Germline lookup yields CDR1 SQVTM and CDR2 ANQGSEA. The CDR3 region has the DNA TGCAGCGTTGGGGCAGGGCAGAACGCTGAAGCTTTCCTT. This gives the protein CSVGAGQNAEAFL.

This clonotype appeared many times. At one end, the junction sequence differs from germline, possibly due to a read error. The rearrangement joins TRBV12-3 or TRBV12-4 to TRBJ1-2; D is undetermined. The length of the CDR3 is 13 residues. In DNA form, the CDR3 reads TGTGCCAGCAGCTTAGGACGGATCTATGGCTACACCTTC. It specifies CASSLGRIYGYTF.

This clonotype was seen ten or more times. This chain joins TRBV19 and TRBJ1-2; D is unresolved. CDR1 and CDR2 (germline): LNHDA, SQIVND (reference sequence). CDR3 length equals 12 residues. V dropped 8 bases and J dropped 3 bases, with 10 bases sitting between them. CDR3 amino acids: CASSRDDYGYTF. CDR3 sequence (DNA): TGTGCCAGTTCGAGGGATGACTATGGCTACACCTTC.

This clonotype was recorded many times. The CDR3 protein is CASSVAGGDYEQYF. In nucleotides, the CDR3 is TGTGCCAGCAGCGTAGCGGGCGGAGACTACGAGCAGTACTTC. The chain links TRBV9 to TRBJ2-7; D uncertain. In germline, CDR1 is SGDLS, CDR2 YYNGEE. The CDR3 is made up of 14 amino acids. Trimming pared 0 bases from V and 3 bases from J, leaving 10 bases between.

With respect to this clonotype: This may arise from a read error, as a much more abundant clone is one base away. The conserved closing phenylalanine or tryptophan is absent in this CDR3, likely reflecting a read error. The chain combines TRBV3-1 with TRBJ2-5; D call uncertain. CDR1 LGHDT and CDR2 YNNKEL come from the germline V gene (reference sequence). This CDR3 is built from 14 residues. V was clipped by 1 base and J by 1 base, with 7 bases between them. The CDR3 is CASSQGAVQETQYC. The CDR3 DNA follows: TGTGCCAGCAGCCAAGGGGCAGTCCAAGAGACCCAGTACTGC.

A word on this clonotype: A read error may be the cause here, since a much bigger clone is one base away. The CDR3, as DNA: TGTGCCAGCAGCTTAGACAGGGGGTTGCTCTACGAGCAGTACTTC. Its translation is CASSLDRGLLYEQYF. The chain combines TRBV7-9 with TRBJ2-7; 8 positions match TRBD1. Unmatched junction bases numbered 5, after V lost 1 base and J lost 3 bases. Germline CDR1 is SEHNR and CDR2 is FQNEAQ (reference sequence). The CDR3 consists of 15 residues.

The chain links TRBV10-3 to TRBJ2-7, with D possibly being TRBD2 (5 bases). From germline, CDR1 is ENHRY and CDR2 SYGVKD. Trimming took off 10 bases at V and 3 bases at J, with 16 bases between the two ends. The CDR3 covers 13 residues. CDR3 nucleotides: TGTGCCAGCAATGGGCGGGCTCTCTACGAGCAGTACTTC. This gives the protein CASNGRALYEQYF.

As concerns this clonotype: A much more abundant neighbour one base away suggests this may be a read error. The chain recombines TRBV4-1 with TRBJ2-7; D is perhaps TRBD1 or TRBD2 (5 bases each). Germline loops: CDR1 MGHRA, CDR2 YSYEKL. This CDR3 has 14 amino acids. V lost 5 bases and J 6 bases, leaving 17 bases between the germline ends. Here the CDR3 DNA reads TGCGCCAGCAGCTACAGAGACAGAGGGTGCGAGCAGTACTTC. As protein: CASSYRDRGCEQYF.

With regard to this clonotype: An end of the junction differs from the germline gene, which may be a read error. The CDR3 nucleotides read TGCGCCAGCAGTCTCACGACCGCGGAGCTGTTTTTT. It specifies CASSLTTAELFF. V gene TRBV7-8 combines with J gene TRBJ2-2, with no clear D. The CDR3 length is 12 residues. CDR1 and CDR2 from the germline V gene are SGHVS and FQNEAQ.

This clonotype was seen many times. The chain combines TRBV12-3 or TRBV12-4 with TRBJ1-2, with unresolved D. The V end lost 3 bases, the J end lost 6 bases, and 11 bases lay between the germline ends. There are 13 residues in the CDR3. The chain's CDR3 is CASSFSDTHGYTF. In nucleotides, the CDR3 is TGTGCCAGCAGTTTTTCCGACACCCATGGCTACACCTTC.

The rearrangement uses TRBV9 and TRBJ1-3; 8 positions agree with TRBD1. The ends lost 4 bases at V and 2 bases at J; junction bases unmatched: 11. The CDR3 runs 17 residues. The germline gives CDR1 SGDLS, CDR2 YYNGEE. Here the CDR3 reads CASSRPGQDITGNTIYF. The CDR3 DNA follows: TGTGCCAGCAGCCGACCGGGACAGGACATCACTGGAAACACCATATATTTT.

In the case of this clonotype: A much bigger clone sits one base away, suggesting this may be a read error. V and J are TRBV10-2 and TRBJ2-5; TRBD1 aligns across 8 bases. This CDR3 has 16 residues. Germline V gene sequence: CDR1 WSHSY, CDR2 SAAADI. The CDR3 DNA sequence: TGTGCCAGCAGTGGCTCTATCGGACAGGGCCGAGAGGCCCAGTACTTC. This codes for CASSGSIGQGREAQYF.

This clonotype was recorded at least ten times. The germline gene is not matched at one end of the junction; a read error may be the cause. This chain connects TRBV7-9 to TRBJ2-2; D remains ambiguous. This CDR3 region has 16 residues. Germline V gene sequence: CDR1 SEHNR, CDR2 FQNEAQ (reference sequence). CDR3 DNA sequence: TGCGCCAGCAGCTTGATGGGGATTACAAACACCGGGGAGCTGTTTTTT. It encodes CASSLMGITNTGELFF.